The present entry profiles one T cell receptor (beta chain) with its context. The data stem from a study of blood T cell repertoires in COVID-19. The germline V gene encodes CDR1 SGHKS and CDR2 YYEKEE (reference sequence). The CDR3 totals 14 residues. V lost 0 bases to trimming and J lost 4 bases, with 7 bases between them. The repertoire was sequenced with immunoSEQ multiplex PCR; TCRdb's copy has only in-frame clones and lacks some. The sample includes 400,000 to 450,000 clones, about 91% of them seen just once. The chain has TRBV5-5 and TRBJ1-4; unclear D gene. Sequencing input: peripheral blood. The source is a woman in her 50s with COVID-19, enrolled during active disease. The CDR3 DNA reads as TGTGCCAGCAGCTTGGGACTGAATAATGAAAAACTGTTTTTT. This encodes CASSLGLNNEKLFF.